These 28 T cell receptor beta chains share one sample of origin, sequenced in a study of vaccination and CD4 T cells after COVID-19 (dated by TCRdb to between 2022 and 2023). This specimen's treatment or condition label, per the study, means: roughly 10-day PBMC culture with coronavirus spike peptide pools or control peptides (ViraFEST assay). Their antigens remain unidentified. Library generation was performed with PCR. Sequencing used an Illumina iSeq 100. At the Johns Hopkins FTIC core, DNA from the cultured CD4+ T cells underwent TCR sequencing with the Oncomine TCR Beta short-read assay. TCRdb reprocessed the public reads (quality trimming at Q25 with fastp, clone calling with MiXCR) and kept in-frame beta chains. Merged by CDR3 protein, the rows form single entries marked with the most common genes and DNA. The sample yields 14,000 to 15,000 distinct CDR3 sequences; 35% to 50% were counted once. The ten largest clones add up to about 8.1% of the sample.

Sequencing used CD4+ T cells from blood, cultured in vitro. The receptors here all came from a human donor who had recovered from COVID-19.

The chain employs TRBV2 and TRBJ1-2, with D tentatively TRBD1 (5 bases). Germline loops: CDR1 SNHLY, CDR2 FYNNEI. Between the trimmed V and J ends, which lost 8 bases and 3 bases, there was a span of 19 bases. The CDR3 totals 15 residues. The CDR3 reads CASQGPPRFDYGYTF. The CDR3 nucleotides are TGTGCCAGCCAGGGCCCCCCTCGGTTTGACTATGGCTACACCTTC.

This clonotype has more than one count but fewer than ten. The CDR3 reads CASSPNLYLAQGGQPQHF. The CDR3 DNA follows: TGTGCCAGCAGTCCCAACTTATACCTCGCTCAGGGCGGTCAGCCCCAGCATTTT. The genes are TRBV27 and TRBJ1-5, with D possibly TRBD1 on 5 matching bases. V lost 5 bases and J lost 6, with 26 bases in between. This CDR3 spans 18 amino acids. The germline V gene has CDR1 MNHEY and CDR2 SMNVEV (reference sequence).

The V call is TRBV15, the J call TRBJ2-1; TRBD1 might be the D (6 bases). The CDR3 spans 16 residues. Trimming cost V 3 bases and J 0 bases, with 12 bases left between them. CDR1 is LNHNV and CDR2 is YYDKDF in the germline V gene (reference sequence). The CDR3 region has the DNA TGTGCCACCAGCAGCGGAACAGGGAGCTCCTACAATGAGCAGTTCTTC. This gives the protein CATSSGTGSSYNEQFF.

This clonotype was seen a few times. The chain carries TRBV7-2 and TRBJ2-2, with 15 bases lining up with TRBD2. There are 17 residues in the CDR3. V dropped 5 bases and J dropped 4; count of bases not matched to a gene: 5. Germline V lookup: CDR1 SGHTA, CDR2 FQGNSA. CDR3: CASSLGLAGGGTGELFF. CDR3 nucleotides: TGTGCCAGCAGCCTGGGACTAGCGGGGGGTGGCACCGGGGAGCTGTTTTTT.

The rearrangement joins TRBV10-2 to TRBJ1-5; 9 bases align to TRBD1. V gave up 2 bases and J gave up 6 bases; unmatched junction bases: 5. This CDR3 has 15 amino acids. CDR1 and CDR2 (germline): WSHSY, SAAADI. The CDR3 protein is CASSEGQGTGQPQHF. CDR3 in DNA: TGCGCCAGCAGTGAGGGACAGGGGACGGGTCAGCCCCAGCATTTT.

Only a few counts were recorded for this clonotype. This chain links TRBV15 with TRBJ2-7, with 7 bases fitting TRBD1. This CDR3 is 15 amino acids long. Germline V gene lookup returns CDR1 LNHNV and CDR2 YYDKDF (reference sequence). V gave up 0 bases and J gave up 6 bases; unmatched junction bases: 8. CDR3 sequence reads: CATSRDLIDRVEQYF. In DNA, the CDR3 is TGTGCCACCAGCAGAGACCTAATCGACAGGGTCGAGCAGTACTTC.

The chain employs TRBV12-3 or TRBV12-4 and TRBJ2-3; D is ambiguous. This CDR3 comprises 13 residues. With 2 bases removed from V and 6 bases from J, the gap between germline ends came to 9 bases. CDR3 region: CASSLQMMDTQYF. In DNA form, the CDR3 reads TGTGCCAGCAGTTTACAGATGATGGATACGCAGTATTTT.

The J gene is TRBJ1-2, the V gene TRBV5-1, with 7 positions matching TRBD1. The V gene's germline CDR1 is SGHRS and CDR2 YFSETQ. J lost 5 bases, V lost 4 bases, and 23 bases had no gene match. The CDR3 has 19 amino acids. The CDR3 protein is CASSLKSGQRGPLIYGYTF. CDR3 DNA sequence: TGCGCCAGCAGCCTCAAATCGGGACAGAGGGGCCCTCTTATATATGGCTACACCTTC.

A few counts support this clonotype. This chain uses TRBV29-1 with TRBJ2-2; 8 bases match TRBD1. CDR1 and CDR2 (germline): SQVTM, ANQGSEA. With V trimmed by 7 bases and J by 4 bases, 5 bases remained unmatched. This CDR3 is built from 13 residues. The CDR3 sequence is CSASGTGTGELFF. The CDR3 DNA follows: TGCAGCGCATCCGGGACAGGCACCGGGGAGCTGTTTTTT.

This clonotype showed up just once. The V gene is TRBV5-4, the J gene TRBJ2-5; 7 nucleotides agree with TRBD1. Germline V gene lookup returns CDR1 SGHNT and CDR2 YYREEE (reference sequence). CDR3 length: 15 residues. J gave up 3 bases and V 4 bases, and 9 bases lay outside the gene matches. The CDR3 coding sequence is TGTGCCAGCAGCCAACCGACAGGGAACAAAGAGACCCAGTACTTC. Encoded protein: CASSQPTGNKETQYF.

This clonotype was counted a few times. The chain is built from TRBV5-1 and TRBJ2-1; TRBD1 aligns across 11 bases. Germline assignment: CDR1 SGHRS and CDR2 YFSETQ. V dropped 4 bases and J dropped 6; count of bases not matched to a gene: 3. This CDR3 spans 14 amino acids. CDR3: CASSPGTGGNEQFF. Written as DNA, the CDR3 is TGCGCCAGCAGCCCCGGGACAGGGGGCAATGAGCAGTTCTTC.

The J gene is TRBJ2-5, the V gene TRBV9, with 10 positions matching TRBD2. V lost 6 bases to trimming and J lost 5 bases; unmatched junction nucleotides: 10. The germline CDR1 and CDR2 sequences are SGDLS and YYNGEE. The CDR3 is made up of 15 amino acids. The CDR3 coding sequence is TGTGCCAGCAACCGGGGGCTAGCGGGAGTGGAGACCCAGTACTTC. Its translation is CASNRGLAGVETQYF. Full variable domain (outside the CDR3, taken from reference TRBV9 and TRBJ2-5): DSGVTQTPKHLITATGQRVTLRCSPRSGDLSVYWYQQSLDQGLQFLIQYYNGEERAKGNILERFSAQQFPDLHSELNLSSLELGDSALYFCASNRGLAGVETQYFGPGTRLLVL.

The chain is built from TRBV18 and TRBJ2-5; TRBD1 might be the D (5 bases). The CDR3 consists of 16 residues. CDR1 is KGHSH, CDR2 LQKENI, per germline. Trimming shortened V by 0 bases and J by 2 bases, and 13 bases separated the two germline ends. CDR3 loop: CASSPPGRVTQETQYF. The DNA of the CDR3 is TGTGCCAGCTCACCACCCGGCAGGGTGACTCAAGAGACCCAGTACTTC.

This clonotype was picked up a small number of times. The rearrangement uses TRBV14 and TRBJ1-5; D is ambiguous. V gave up 2 bases and J gave up 1 base, with 6 bases separating them. The CDR3 is made up of 14 amino acids. The V gene's germline CDR1 is SGHDN and CDR2 FVKESK. The CDR3: CASSQSHSNQPQHF. The CDR3 coding sequence is TGTGCCAGCAGCCAAAGCCACAGCAATCAGCCCCAGCATTTT. Full variable domain (outside the CDR3, taken from reference TRBV14 and TRBJ1-5): EAGVTQFPSHSVIEKGQTVTLRCDPISGHDNLYWYRRVMGKEIKFLLHFVKESKQDESGMPNNRFLAERTGGTYSTLKVQPAELEDSGVYFCASSQSHSNQPQHFGDGTRLSIL.

The V call is TRBV5-1, the J call TRBJ2-5; D might be TRBD2 (5 bases). The CDR3 sequence is 16 residues long. V was clipped by 3 bases and J by 2 bases, with 17 bases between them. Germline CDR1 SGHRS, CDR2 YFSETQ. CDR3 nucleotides: TGCGCCAGCAGCTACGGGCTCAGCGGAGGTCAAGAGACCCAGTACTTC. Translated: CASSYGLSGGQETQYF.

The rearrangement uses TRBV20-1 and TRBJ2-2; D perhaps matches TRBD2 (6 bases). Germline-derived CDR1 and CDR2 are DFQATT and SNEGSKA (reference sequence). V was shortened by 6 bases and J by 1 base, with 9 bases between the two germline ends. The CDR3 consists of 13 residues. The CDR3 loop reads CSARLGNTGELFF. The CDR3, as DNA: TGCAGTGCCCGACTAGGGAACACCGGGGAGCTGTTTTTT.

In the case of this clonotype: Its ends do not fully match the called genes, so a read error is possible. The chain is built from TRBV6-1 and TRBJ1-6, with TRBD1 matching over 10 bases. Germline V gene sequence: CDR1 MNHNS, CDR2 SASEGT. This CDR3 has 15 amino acids. CDR3 sequence reads: CASSPGTGANSSLHF. The CDR3 coding sequence is TGTGCCAGCAGTCCTGGGACAGGGGCCAATTCATCCCTCCACTTT.

The chain links TRBV7-2 to TRBJ2-5; maybe TRBD2 (5 bases). The germline V gene encodes CDR1 SGHTA and CDR2 FQGNSA. With 5 bases removed from V and 3 bases from J, the gap between germline ends came to 10 bases. The length of the CDR3 is 13 residues. The CDR3 here is CASSLGEKETQYF. The CDR3 DNA reads TGTGCCAGCAGCCTCGGGGAAAAAGAGACCCAGTACTTC.

This clonotype was seen more than once but under ten times. Compared with germline, one end of the junction differs, possibly owing to a read error. The chain joins TRBV20-1 to TRBJ2-5; 10 nucleotides match TRBD2. This CDR3 spans 14 amino acids. Germline CDR1 reads DFQATT; CDR2 reads SNEGSKA (reference sequence). The CDR3 reads CSARGFLAGETQYF. The CDR3 DNA reads TGCAGTGCTAGGGGCTTTCTAGCGGGAGAGACCCAGTATTTC.

The genes are TRBV7-2 and TRBJ2-5; TRBD2 matches 8 bases. V gave up 5 bases and J gave up 4 bases; unmatched junction bases: 18. CDR1 SGHTA and CDR2 FQGNSA come from the germline V gene. This CDR3 spans 18 amino acids. CDR3 in DNA: TGTGCCAGCAGCGGAAGAATAGCCGGGACTAGATCCTCAGAGACCCAGTACTTC. Amino acid sequence: CASSGRIAGTRSSETQYF.

This clonotype came up a few times. The chain links TRBV7-9 to TRBJ2-7; D is perhaps TRBD1 (6 bases). Per the germline V gene, CDR1 is SEHNR and CDR2 is FQNEAQ (reference sequence). The CDR3 length is 15 residues. Trimming stripped 5 bases from V and 5 bases from J, with 19 bases between. In nucleotides, the CDR3 is TGTGCCAGCAGCCCAGACGCAGGGGCAGGACACGAGCAGTACTTC. Translated: CASSPDAGAGHEQYF.

The rearrangement links TRBV19 to TRBJ1-3; D is unclear. The V gene lost 8 bases and the J gene lost 1 base, with 18 bases spanning the gap. CDR1 and CDR2 (germline): LNHDA, SQIVND (reference sequence). This CDR3 is built from 16 residues. In DNA form, the CDR3 reads TGTGCCAGTCCGGCCCCATGGCTAGGGTCTGGAAACACCATATATTTT. Translated: CASPAPWLGSGNTIYF. Full variable domain (remainder filled in from reference TRBV19 and TRBJ1-3): DGGITQSPKYLFRKEGQNVTLSCEQNLNHDAMYWYRQDPGQGLRLIYYSQIVNDFQKGDIAEGYSVSREKKESFPLTVTSAQKNPTAFYLCASPAPWLGSGNTIYFGEGSWLTVV.

The chain recombines TRBV27 with TRBJ1-5; the match to TRBD1 covers 7 bases. CDR3 length equals 15 residues. Germline lookup yields CDR1 MNHEY and CDR2 SMNVEV (reference sequence). V lost 6 bases, J lost 1 base, and 6 bases stayed unmatched. In DNA form, the CDR3 reads TGTGCCAGCAGACTACAGGGGCCCAGCAATCAGCCCCAGCATTTT. This sequence encodes CASRLQGPSNQPQHF.

The chain combines TRBV5-4 with TRBJ1-1, with TRBD1 identical over 9 bases. This CDR3 contains 12 residues. Losses at the gene ends were 2 bases for V and 13 bases for J; bases not matched to a gene: 6. Germline V gene lookup returns CDR1 SGHNT and CDR2 YYREEE (reference sequence). This CDR3 reads CASSLPGQGNFF. CDR3 bases: TGTGCCAGCAGCTTACCGGGACAGGGAAATTTCTTT.

The V and J genes are TRBV2 and TRBJ1-1, with a tentative D call TRBD1 (5 bases). CDR3 size: 15 residues. Germline assignment: CDR1 SNHLY and CDR2 FYNNEI. Trimming removed 7 bases from V and 2 bases from J, with 17 bases in between. In DNA form, the CDR3 reads TGTGCCAGCAACACAGGAAGGGAACTCAACACTGAAGCTTTCTTT. As protein: CASNTGRELNTEAFF.

This clonotype appeared a few times. The rearrangement joins TRBV7-8 to TRBJ1-3; no clear D. Trimming took 5 bases from V and 7 from J, leaving 21 bases between them. The CDR3 length is 16 residues. Germline assignment: CDR1 SGHVS and CDR2 FQNEAQ. CDR3 residues: CASSLPGSRGWNTIYF. CDR3 sequence (DNA): TGTGCCAGCAGCCTACCCGGGAGCCGAGGTTGGAACACCATATATTTT.

The chain uses TRBV7-9 and TRBJ1-6; a weak D match, TRBD1 (6 bases). V lost 3 bases, J lost 7 bases, and 13 bases lay in between. The germline CDR1 and CDR2 sequences are SEHNR and FQNEAQ (reference sequence). This CDR3 has 15 amino acids. This chain's CDR3 is CASSFSGQMNSPLHF. CDR3 bases: TGTGCCAGCAGCTTCTCAGGACAGATGAATTCACCCCTCCACTTT.

In this sample, this clonotype turned up a few times. The chain has TRBV2 and TRBJ2-7; D is perhaps TRBD1 (6 bases). Trimming pared 5 bases from V and 2 bases from J, leaving 13 bases between. CDR1 SNHLY and CDR2 FYNNEI come from the germline V gene. The CDR3 consists of 14 residues. As DNA, the CDR3 is TGTGCCAGCAGTAAACAGGGTAAACCCTACGAGCAGTACTTC. It encodes CASSKQGKPYEQYF.